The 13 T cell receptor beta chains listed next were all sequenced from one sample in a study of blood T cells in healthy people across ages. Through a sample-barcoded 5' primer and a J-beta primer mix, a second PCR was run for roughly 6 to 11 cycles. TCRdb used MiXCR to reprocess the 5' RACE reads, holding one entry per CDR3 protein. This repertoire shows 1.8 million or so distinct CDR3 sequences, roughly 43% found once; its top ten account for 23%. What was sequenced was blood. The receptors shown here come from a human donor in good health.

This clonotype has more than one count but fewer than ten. The CDR3 bases are TGCGCCAGCAGGAGGGGATCAACAGGGGACATCCAAGAGACCCAGTACTTC. Translation gives CASRRGSTGDIQETQYF. This chain connects TRBV5-1 to TRBJ2-4; 7 positions agree with TRBD1. The DNA end lines up better with TRBJ2-5; the J call may be wrong. This CDR3 has 17 residues. Germline V gene sequence: CDR1 SGHRS, CDR2 YFSETQ.

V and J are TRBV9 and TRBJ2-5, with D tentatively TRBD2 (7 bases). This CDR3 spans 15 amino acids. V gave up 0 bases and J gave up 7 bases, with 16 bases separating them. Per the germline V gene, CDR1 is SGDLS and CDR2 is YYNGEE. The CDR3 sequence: CASSVDPGGLGTQYF. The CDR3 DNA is TGTGCCAGCAGCGTAGATCCCGGGGGGCTAGGGACCCAGTACTTC.

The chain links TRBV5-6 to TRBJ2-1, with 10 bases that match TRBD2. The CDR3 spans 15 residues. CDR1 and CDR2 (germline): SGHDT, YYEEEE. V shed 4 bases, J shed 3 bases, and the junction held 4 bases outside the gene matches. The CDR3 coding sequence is TGTGCCAGCAGCGAGGGGACTAGCGTCTACAATGAGCAGTTCTTC. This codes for CASSEGTSVYNEQFF.

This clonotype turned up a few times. The CDR3 sequence: CASSSSTVEAFF. The CDR3 nucleotides are TGTGCCAGCAGTTCAAGTACGGTTGAAGCTTTCTTT. The rearrangement uses TRBV28 and TRBJ1-1; no definite D call. The V and J ends lost 4 bases and 7 bases respectively, with 10 bases between them. Germline V gene lookup returns CDR1 MDHEN and CDR2 SYDVKM. This CDR3 region has 12 residues.

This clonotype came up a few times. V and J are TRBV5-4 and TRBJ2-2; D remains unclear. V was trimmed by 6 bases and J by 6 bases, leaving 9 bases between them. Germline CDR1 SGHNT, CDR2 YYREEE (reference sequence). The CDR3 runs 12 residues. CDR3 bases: TGTGCCAGCACCCTATCAGCCGGGGAGCTGTTTTTT. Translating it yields CASTLSAGELFF.

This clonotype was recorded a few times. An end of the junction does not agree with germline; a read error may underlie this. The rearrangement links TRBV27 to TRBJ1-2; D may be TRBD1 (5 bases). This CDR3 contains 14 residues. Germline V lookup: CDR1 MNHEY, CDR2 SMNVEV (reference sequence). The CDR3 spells CASSLGGAGYDYTF. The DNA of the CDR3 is TGTGCCAGCAGTTTAGGGGGAGCAGGCTATGACTACACCTTC.

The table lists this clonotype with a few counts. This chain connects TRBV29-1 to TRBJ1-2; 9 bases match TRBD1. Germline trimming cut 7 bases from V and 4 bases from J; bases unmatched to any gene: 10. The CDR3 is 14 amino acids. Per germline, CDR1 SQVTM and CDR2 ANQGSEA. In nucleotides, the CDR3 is TGCAGCGCCATACCCCGGGACAGGGTCTATGGCTACACCTTC. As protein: CSAIPRDRVYGYTF.

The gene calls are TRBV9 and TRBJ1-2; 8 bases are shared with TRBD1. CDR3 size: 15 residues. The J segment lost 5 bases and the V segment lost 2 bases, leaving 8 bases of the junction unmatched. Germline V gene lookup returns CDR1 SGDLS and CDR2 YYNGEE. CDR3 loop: CASSVSSGQGYGYTF. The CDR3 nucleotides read TGTGCCAGCAGCGTTTCAAGCGGACAGGGATATGGCTACACCTTC.

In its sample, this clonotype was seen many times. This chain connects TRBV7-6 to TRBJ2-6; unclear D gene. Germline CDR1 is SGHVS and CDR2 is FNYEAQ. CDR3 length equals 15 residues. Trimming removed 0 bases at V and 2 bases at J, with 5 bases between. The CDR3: CASSLAGPGANVLTF. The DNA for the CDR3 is TGTGCCAGCAGCTTAGCAGGGCCTGGGGCCAACGTCCTGACTTTC.

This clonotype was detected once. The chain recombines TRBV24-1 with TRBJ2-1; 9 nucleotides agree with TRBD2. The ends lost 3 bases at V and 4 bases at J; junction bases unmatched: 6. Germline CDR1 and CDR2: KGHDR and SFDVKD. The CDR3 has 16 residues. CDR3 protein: CATSDMTSGVYNEQFF. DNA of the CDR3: TGTGCCACCAGTGATATGACTAGCGGAGTATACAATGAGCAGTTCTTC.

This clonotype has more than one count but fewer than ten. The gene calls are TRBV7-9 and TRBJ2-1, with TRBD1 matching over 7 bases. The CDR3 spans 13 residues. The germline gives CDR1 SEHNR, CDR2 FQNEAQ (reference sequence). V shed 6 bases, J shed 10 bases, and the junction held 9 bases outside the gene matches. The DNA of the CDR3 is TGTGCCAGCAGATATAGACAGGGTAACGAGCAGTTCTTC. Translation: CASRYRQGNEQFF.

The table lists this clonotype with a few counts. The CDR3 region has the DNA TGTGCCAGCTCCCGGGGGGGGCCAATGAACACTGAAGCTTTCTTT. This sequence encodes CASSRGGPMNTEAFF. The V call is TRBV3-1, the J call TRBJ1-1, with D possibly matching TRBD1 (6 bases). The CDR3 runs to 15 residues. Germline V lookup: CDR1 LGHDT, CDR2 YNNKEL (reference sequence). Trimming left V 8 bases short and J 0 bases short, with 16 bases between.

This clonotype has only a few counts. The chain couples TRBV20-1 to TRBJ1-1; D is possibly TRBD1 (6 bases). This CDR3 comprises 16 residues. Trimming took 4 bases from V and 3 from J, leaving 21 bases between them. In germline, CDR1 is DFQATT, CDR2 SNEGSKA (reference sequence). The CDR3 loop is CSATEPGKGTYTEAFF. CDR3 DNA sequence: TGCAGTGCTACCGAACCGGGAAAAGGGACATACACTGAAGCTTTCTTT.